What follows is one TCR beta chain and its context. Its antigen is as yet unknown. Each TCR beta cDNA library carried unique molecular identifiers. TCRdb reanalysed the PCR reads using MiXCR and keeps one entry per CDR3 protein. Of 750,000 to 900,000 distinct CDR3 sequences in the sample, around 46% are singletons; the top ten hold roughly 4.4%. The data belong to a study of post-analysis software for immune sequencing data. Study outcomes and limitations: About five TRBV segments appeared more often in patients than in controls, and TRBV5-6, TRBV5-1 and TRBV20-1 were among these.

V shed 4 bases and J 0 bases; nucleotides not matched to a gene: 17. This CDR3 has 20 residues. Source material: blood. The chain carries TRBV12-3 or TRBV12-4 and TRBJ2-1; 8 positions match TRBD2. The source is a girl aged 5-17 years with multiple sclerosis. CDR3 sequence reads: CASSYPGTASGSHSYNEQFF. CDR3 DNA sequence: TGTGCCAGCAGTTACCCCGGGACCGCTAGCGGGTCCCACTCCTACAATGAGCAGTTCTTC.